This record concerns one T cell receptor (beta chain) sequence. What it binds is not known. This sample was taken from a study of response to subunit inactivated influenza vaccine. Study outcomes and limitations: Few new T cells, the authors suggested, are recruited by each seasonal influenza vaccination.

TCRdb recomputed calls from the RT-PCR reads with MiXCR, one row per CDR3 protein. The table lists 710,000 or so distinct CDR3 sequences, approximately 14% of them singletons. CDR3 length: 17 residues. Germline V gene sequence: CDR1 SGDLS, CDR2 YYNGEE. With V trimmed by 3 bases and J by 7 bases, 10 bases remained unmatched. Material: PBMCs from blood, obtained approximately 12 days after vaccination. This chain uses TRBV9 with TRBJ2-1; 13 bases map to TRBD2. The clonotype was recovered from a man aged 45-65 years who received an inactivated influenza vaccine. CDR3 amino acids: CASSGVGGTSGKNEQFF. The CDR3 DNA is TGTGCCAGCAGCGGAGTTGGGGGGACTAGCGGGAAAAATGAGCAGTTCTTC. Filled out from reference TRBV9 and TRBJ2-1, the complete variable domain reads DSGVTQTPKHLITATGQRVTLRCSPRSGDLSVYWYQQSLDQGLQFLIQYYNGEERAKGNILERFSAQQFPDLHSELNLSSLELGDSALYFCASSGVGGTSGKNEQFFGPGTRLTVL.